The 14 T cell receptor beta chains given below trace back to one sample, sequenced in a study of identical twins. TCRdb reprocessed the 5' RACE reads via MiXCR and lists one record per CDR3 protein. The sample includes 450,000 or so distinct CDR3 sequences, about a fifth of them seen just once. The sequenced sample was naive T cells sorted from blood. The receptors come from a man aged 50 to 60 in good health.

This clonotype was detected ten times or more. The V call is TRBV5-1, the J call TRBJ2-7; no firm D call. The CDR3 length is 14 residues. From germline, CDR1 is SGHRS and CDR2 YFSETQ. With 0 bases removed from V and 2 bases from J, the gap between germline ends came to 9 bases. The CDR3 loop is CASSLEITAYEQYF. CDR3 DNA sequence: TGCGCCAGCAGCTTGGAGATTACAGCCTACGAGCAGTACTTC.

In its sample, this clonotype was seen many times. The V gene is TRBV28, the J gene TRBJ1-5; D uncertain. Germline-derived CDR1 and CDR2 are MDHEN and SYDVKM. The V and J ends lost 5 bases and 8 bases respectively, with 16 bases between them. The CDR3 contains 14 residues. CDR3 protein: CASSPTGFGKPQHF. CDR3 DNA: TGTGCCAGCAGTCCCACCGGGTTCGGGAAGCCCCAGCATTTT.

This clonotype occurred a few times. The chain recombines TRBV12-3 or TRBV12-4 with TRBJ2-3; tentatively, D is TRBD1 (6 bases). Trimming took 6 bases from V and 4 from J, leaving 11 bases between them. This CDR3 comprises 13 residues. The CDR3 DNA reads as TGTGCCAGCAGGGTCCAGGGGTCAGATACGCAGTATTTT. Translating it yields CASRVQGSDTQYF.

This clonotype was counted a few times. The chain is built from TRBV6-6 and TRBJ1-1; possible D gene TRBD1, 6 bases. The length of the CDR3 is 13 residues. The V gene lost 7 bases and the J gene lost 5 bases, with 14 bases spanning the gap. The germline CDR1 and CDR2 sequences are MNHNY and SVGAGI (reference sequence). The CDR3 region has the DNA TGTGCCAGCACTGGGGGCAGTGGGACTGAAGCTTTCTTT. Encoded protein: CASTGGSGTEAFF.

The table lists this clonotype with a few counts. The chain recombines TRBV5-1 with TRBJ1-2; D unresolved. The V gene's germline CDR1 is SGHRS and CDR2 YFSETQ. This CDR3 has 13 residues. Trimming pared 5 bases from V and 0 bases from J, leaving 8 bases between. For the CDR3, the DNA is TGCGCCAGCAGACAGCGAGCTAACTATGGCTACACCTTC. This gives the protein CASRQRANYGYTF.

V is TRBV15 and J is TRBJ2-7; TRBD2 aligns across 10 bases. There are 14 residues in the CDR3. The germline V gene has CDR1 LNHNV and CDR2 YYDKDF (reference sequence). The V and J ends lost 0 bases and 7 bases, in that order; junction bases with no gene match: 3. The DNA of the CDR3 is TGTGCCACCAGCAGAGAGCTAGCGGGAGTTGAGCAGTACTTC. Its protein is CATSRELAGVEQYF.

This clonotype occurred a few times. This chain uses TRBV20-1 with TRBJ1-1; perhaps TRBD1 as D (6 bases). The CDR3 sequence is 13 residues long. Germline V CDR1 and CDR2: DFQATT, SNEGSKA (reference sequence). V lost 6 bases and J 4 bases, leaving 15 bases between the germline ends. CDR3 nucleotide sequence: TGCAGTGCCCCGGACAGTAGGAGCACTGAAGCTTTCTTT. Residues: CSAPDSRSTEAFF.

This clonotype was counted a few times. The chain links TRBV9 to TRBJ2-7, with 13 bases identical to TRBD2. The trim removed 2 bases at V and 4 bases at J, leaving 6 bases unmatched. Germline CDR1 and CDR2: SGDLS and YYNGEE. The CDR3 sequence is 16 residues long. The CDR3 loop reads CASSVGTSGKMYEQYF. DNA of the CDR3: TGTGCCAGCAGCGTGGGGACTAGCGGGAAAATGTACGAGCAGTACTTC. The full variable domain, completed using reference TRBV9 and TRBJ2-7, is DSGVTQTPKHLITATGQRVTLRCSPRSGDLSVYWYQQSLDQGLQFLIQYYNGEERAKGNILERFSAQQFPDLHSELNLSSLELGDSALYFCASSVGTSGKMYEQYFGPGTRLTVT.

The V gene is TRBV7-8, the J gene TRBJ2-2, with D perhaps matching TRBD1 or TRBD2 (5 bases each). V lost 5 bases, J lost 5 bases, and 18 bases lay in between. CDR1 and CDR2 from the germline V gene are SGHVS and FQNEAQ. This CDR3 has 16 residues. As DNA, the CDR3 is TGTGCCAGCAGCCACTCTAATCAGGGCGGGACCGGGGAGCTGTTTTTT. This gives the protein CASSHSNQGGTGELFF. The whole variable domain, filled in from reference TRBV7-8 and TRBJ2-2, reads GAGVSQSPRYKVAKRGQDVALRCDPISGHVSLFWYQQALGQGPEFLTYFQNEAQLDKSGLPSDRFFAERPEGSVSTLKIQRTQQEDSAVYLCASSHSNQGGTGELFFGEGSRLTVL.

The rearrangement uses TRBV10-3 and TRBJ1-2; 7 bases match TRBD1. After removal of 3 bases from V and 3 bases from J, the junction contained 4 bases not matched to a gene. The CDR3 runs 14 residues. Germline V lookup: CDR1 ENHRY, CDR2 SYGVKD. CDR3 bases: TGTGCCATCAGTGACCGAGACAGGGACTATGGCTACACCTTC. Translated: CAISDRDRDYGYTF.

This clonotype was detected many times. The CDR3, as DNA: TGCAGCCGGGACAAACAAGAGACCCAGTACTTC. Translated, it gives CSRDKQETQYF. This chain joins TRBV20-1 and TRBJ2-5; D possibly corresponds to TRBD1 (6 bases). Germline CDR1 reads DFQATT; CDR2 reads SNEGSKA (reference sequence). CDR3 length: 11 residues.

The sample holds a few counts of this clonotype. The chain is built from TRBV13 and TRBJ2-1, with TRBD1 matching over 11 bases. In germline, CDR1 is PRHDT, CDR2 FYEKMQ (reference sequence). After removal of 2 bases from V and 1 base from J, the junction contained 10 bases not matched to a gene. The CDR3 sequence is 19 residues long. The CDR3 protein is CASSLPGQGADTSYNEQFF. The CDR3 DNA follows: TGTGCCAGCAGCTTACCCGGACAGGGGGCCGATACATCCTACAATGAGCAGTTCTTC.

The chain employs TRBV11-2 and TRBJ1-5, with D perhaps matching TRBD1 (6 bases). V shed 5 bases and J shed 2 bases, with 25 bases lying between them. The CDR3 is 19 amino acids. From germline, CDR1 is SGHAT and CDR2 FQNNGV. The CDR3 sequence: CASSENRGLPSERNQPQHF. CDR3 nucleotide sequence: TGTGCCAGCAGCGAAAATCGGGGGCTTCCTTCGGAGCGCAATCAGCCCCAGCATTTT. The full variable domain, completed using reference TRBV11-2 and TRBJ1-5, is EAGVAQSPRYKIIEKRQSVAFWCNPISGHATLYWYQQILGQGPKLLIQFQNNGVVDDSQLPKDRFSAERLKGVDSTLKIQPAKLEDSAVYLCASSENRGLPSERNQPQHFGDGTRLSIL.

This clonotype was seen repeatedly, ten times or more. The V call is TRBV5-6, the J call TRBJ2-3; D uncertain. The CDR3 extends over 12 amino acids. Trimming removed 2 bases from V and 6 bases from J, with 7 bases in between. The germline V gene has CDR1 SGHDT and CDR2 YYEEEE. The CDR3 here is CASSLSGDTQYF. The CDR3, as DNA: TGTGCCAGCAGCTTAAGTGGGGATACGCAGTATTTT.